The sequence of this TCR beta chain was determined in a study of blood T cell repertoires in COVID-19. On the study more broadly: Researchers got acute and convalescent COVID-19 samples from the United States, Italy and Spain. In each case, the material was cDNA or gDNA derived from T cells, B-cell-depleted T cells, or PBMCs.

Authors' analysis steps: Quantification of nucleated cells was approximated via reference gene primer amplification. Only in-frame clones appear in the TCRdb table, and some are missing; sequencing was by immunoSEQ multiplex PCR. The DNA was the basis for D and trimming; V, J and clone size are from that table. Altogether more than 45,000 clones are present, roughly 86% being singletons, with the ten largest covering roughly 15%. Germline CDR1 and CDR2: SGHRS and YFSETQ. The ends lost 2 bases at V and 6 bases at J; junction bases unmatched: 4. This CDR3 contains 14 residues. The TCR sequence derives from a man between 60 and 75 years old with active or convalescent COVID-19. The chain joins TRBV5-1 to TRBJ1-4; TRBD1 agrees at 7 bases. Sequencing used peripheral blood. CDR3 DNA: TGCGCCAGCAGCTTTGGGGACAGTTATGAAAAACTGTTTTTT. Residues: CASSFGDSYEKLFF.